This record looks at one T cell receptor (beta chain) sequence and its context. Its antigen is currently unknown. Other DNA sequences of this sample code for an identical CDR3. The test was conducted at deep level. Generated by immunoSEQ multiplex PCR, the TCRdb table keeps only in-frame clones and is missing some. This table holds some 1.1 million clones, 60% to 85% found once. Germline V lookup: CDR1 SGHTA, CDR2 FQGNSA. This CDR3 contains 14 residues. The V gene end was trimmed by 1 base and the J gene end by 5 bases; junction bases not matched to a gene: 4. The data stem from a study of shared clonotypes between healthy human individuals. The study's findings and limits: Genetic and exposure-history diversity was limited by the small donor number.

Sequenced material: memory CD4+ T cells from PBMCs. Subset reported: CD45RA-negative fraction. The chain has TRBV7-2 and TRBJ2-5; 7 nucleotides match TRBD2. The sequence came from a man between 18 and 29 years old in good health. Some clones in this sample may be carry-over from other donors' samples. The CDR3 DNA follows: TGTGCCAGCAGCTTAGTCCAGGGAGGGGAGACCCAGTACTTC. Translated, it gives CASSLVQGGETQYF.